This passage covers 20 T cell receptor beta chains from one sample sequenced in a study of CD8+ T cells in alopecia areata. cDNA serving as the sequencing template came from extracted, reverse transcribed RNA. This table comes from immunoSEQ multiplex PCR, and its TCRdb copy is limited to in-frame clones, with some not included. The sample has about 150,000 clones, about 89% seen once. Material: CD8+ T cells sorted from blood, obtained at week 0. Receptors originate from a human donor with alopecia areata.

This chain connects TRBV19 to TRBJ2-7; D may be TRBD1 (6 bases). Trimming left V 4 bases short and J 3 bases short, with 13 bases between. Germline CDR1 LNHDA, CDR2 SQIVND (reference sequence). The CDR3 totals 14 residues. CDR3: CASSTGQGYYEQYF. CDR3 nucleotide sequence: TGTGCCAGTAGTACGGGTCAGGGGTACTACGAGCAGTACTTC.

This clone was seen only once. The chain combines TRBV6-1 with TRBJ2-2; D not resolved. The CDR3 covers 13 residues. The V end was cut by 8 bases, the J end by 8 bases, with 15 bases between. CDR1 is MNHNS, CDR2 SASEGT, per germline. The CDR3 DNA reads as TGTGCCAGCGCGTTCCTTGACCCTGGGGAGCTGTTTTTT. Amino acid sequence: CASAFLDPGELFF.

The CDR3 loop is CASSLLVNEQFF. CDR3 DNA: TGTGCCAGCAGCTTACTGGTCAATGAGCAGTTCTTC. The rearrangement joins TRBV13 to TRBJ2-1; D is undetermined. This CDR3 contains 12 residues. V lost 2 bases and J lost 6, with 5 bases in between. Germline lookup yields CDR1 PRHDT and CDR2 FYEKMQ (reference sequence).

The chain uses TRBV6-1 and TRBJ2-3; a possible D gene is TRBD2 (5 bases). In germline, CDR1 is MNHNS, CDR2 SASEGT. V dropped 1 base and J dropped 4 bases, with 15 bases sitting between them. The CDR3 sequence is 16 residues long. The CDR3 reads CASSEVDGISPDTQYF. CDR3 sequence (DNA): TGTGCCAGCAGTGAAGTCGACGGGATCTCACCAGATACGCAGTATTTT.

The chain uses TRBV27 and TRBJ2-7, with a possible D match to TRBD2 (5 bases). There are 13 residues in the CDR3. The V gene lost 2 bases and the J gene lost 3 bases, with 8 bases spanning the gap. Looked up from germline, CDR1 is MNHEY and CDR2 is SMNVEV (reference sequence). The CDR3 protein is CASSLGLLYEQYF. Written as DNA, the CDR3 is TGTGCCAGCAGTTTAGGACTGCTCTACGAGCAGTACTTC.

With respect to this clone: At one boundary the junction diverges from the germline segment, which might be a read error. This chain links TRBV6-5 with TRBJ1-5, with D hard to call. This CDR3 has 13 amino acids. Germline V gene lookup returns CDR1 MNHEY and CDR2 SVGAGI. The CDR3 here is CASSYSWDQPQHF. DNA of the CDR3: TGTGCCAGCAGTTACTCATGGGATCAGCCCCAGCACTTT.

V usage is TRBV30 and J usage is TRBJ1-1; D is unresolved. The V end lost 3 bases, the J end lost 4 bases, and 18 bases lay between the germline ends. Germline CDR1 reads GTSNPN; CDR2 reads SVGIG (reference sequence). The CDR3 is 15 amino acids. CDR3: CAWRIHFDTTTEAFF. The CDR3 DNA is TGTGCCTGGAGGATTCACTTTGACACTACCACTGAAGCTTTCTTT. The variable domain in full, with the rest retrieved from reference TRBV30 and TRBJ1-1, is SQTIHQWPATLVQPVGSPLSLECTVEGTSNPNLYWYRQAAGRGLQLLFYSVGIGQISSEVPQNLSASRPQDRQFILSSKKLLLSDSGFYLCAWRIHFDTTTEAFFGQGTRLTVV.

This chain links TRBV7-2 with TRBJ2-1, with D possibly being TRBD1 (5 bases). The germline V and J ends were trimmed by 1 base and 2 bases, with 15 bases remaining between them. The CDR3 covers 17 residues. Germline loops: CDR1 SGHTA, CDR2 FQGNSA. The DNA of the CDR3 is TGTGCCAGCAGCTTAGATCAGGGTAGAAAACCCTACAATGAGCAGTTCTTC. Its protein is CASSLDQGRKPYNEQFF.

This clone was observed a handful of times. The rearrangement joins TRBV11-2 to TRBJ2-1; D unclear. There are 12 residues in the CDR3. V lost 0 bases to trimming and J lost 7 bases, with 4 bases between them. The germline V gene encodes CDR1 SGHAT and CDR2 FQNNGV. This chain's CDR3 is CASSLEVNEQFF. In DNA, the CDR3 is TGTGCCAGCAGCTTAGAGGTGAATGAGCAGTTCTTC. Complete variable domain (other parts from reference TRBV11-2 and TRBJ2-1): EAGVAQSPRYKIIEKRQSVAFWCNPISGHATLYWYQQILGQGPKLLIQFQNNGVVDDSQLPKDRFSAERLKGVDSTLKIQPAKLEDSAVYLCASSLEVNEQFFGPGTRLTVL.

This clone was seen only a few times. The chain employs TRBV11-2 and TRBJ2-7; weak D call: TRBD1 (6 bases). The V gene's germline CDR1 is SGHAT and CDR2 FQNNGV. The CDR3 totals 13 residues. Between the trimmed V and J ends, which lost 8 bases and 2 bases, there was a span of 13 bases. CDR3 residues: CASGTGTTYEQYF. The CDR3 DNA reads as TGTGCCAGCGGTACAGGGACCACCTACGAGCAGTACTTC.

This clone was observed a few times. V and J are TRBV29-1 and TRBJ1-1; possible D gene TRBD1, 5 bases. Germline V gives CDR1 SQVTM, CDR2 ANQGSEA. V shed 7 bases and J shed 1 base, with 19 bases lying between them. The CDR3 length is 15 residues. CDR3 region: CSDPKLGHQNTEAFF. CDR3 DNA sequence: TGCAGCGACCCCAAACTAGGACACCAGAACACTGAAGCTTTCTTT.

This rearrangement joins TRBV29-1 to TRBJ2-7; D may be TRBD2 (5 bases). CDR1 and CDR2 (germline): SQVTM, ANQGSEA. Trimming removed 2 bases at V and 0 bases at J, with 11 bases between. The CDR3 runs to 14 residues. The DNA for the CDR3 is TGCAGCGTTGAAAGAGAGGGTTTCTCCTACGAGCAGTACTTC. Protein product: CSVEREGFSYEQYF.

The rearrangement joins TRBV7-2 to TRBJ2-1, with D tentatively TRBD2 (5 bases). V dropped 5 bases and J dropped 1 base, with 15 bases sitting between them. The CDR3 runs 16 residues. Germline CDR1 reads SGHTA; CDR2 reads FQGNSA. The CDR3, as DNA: TGTGCCAGCAGCGTCCTCCCGGGGTCGTCCTACAATGAGCAGTTCTTC. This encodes CASSVLPGSSYNEQFF.

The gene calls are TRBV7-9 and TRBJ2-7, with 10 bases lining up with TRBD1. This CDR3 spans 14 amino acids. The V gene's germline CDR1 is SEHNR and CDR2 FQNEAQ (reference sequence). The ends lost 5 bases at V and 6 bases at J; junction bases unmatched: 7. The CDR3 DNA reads TGTGCCAGCAGCCTGGGACAGGGGCTCCGCGAGCAGTACTTC. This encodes CASSLGQGLREQYF.

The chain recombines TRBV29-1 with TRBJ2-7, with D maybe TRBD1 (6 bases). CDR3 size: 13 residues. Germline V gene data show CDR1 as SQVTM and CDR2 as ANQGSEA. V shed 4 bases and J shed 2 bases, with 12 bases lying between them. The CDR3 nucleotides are TGCAGCGTTGCGATACAGGGTCCCTACGAGCAGTACTTC. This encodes CSVAIQGPYEQYF.

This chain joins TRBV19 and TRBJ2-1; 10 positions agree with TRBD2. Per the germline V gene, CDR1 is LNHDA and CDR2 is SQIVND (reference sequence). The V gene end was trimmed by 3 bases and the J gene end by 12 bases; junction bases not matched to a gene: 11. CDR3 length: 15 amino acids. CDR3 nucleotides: TGTGCCAGTAGTATCTGGGTTAGCGGGGGGCCAGGGCAGTTCTTC. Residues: CASSIWVSGGPGQFF.

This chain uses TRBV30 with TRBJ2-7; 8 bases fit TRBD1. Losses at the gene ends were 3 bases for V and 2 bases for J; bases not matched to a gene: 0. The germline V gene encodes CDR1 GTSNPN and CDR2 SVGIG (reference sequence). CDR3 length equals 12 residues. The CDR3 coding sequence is TGTGCCTGGAGACAGGGGGCCTACGAGCAGTACTTC. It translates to CAWRQGAYEQYF. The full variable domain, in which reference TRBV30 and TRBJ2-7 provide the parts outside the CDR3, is SQTIHQWPATLVQPVGSPLSLECTVEGTSNPNLYWYRQAAGRGLQLLFYSVGIGQISSEVPQNLSASRPQDRQFILSSKKLLLSDSGFYLCAWRQGAYEQYFGPGTRLTVT.

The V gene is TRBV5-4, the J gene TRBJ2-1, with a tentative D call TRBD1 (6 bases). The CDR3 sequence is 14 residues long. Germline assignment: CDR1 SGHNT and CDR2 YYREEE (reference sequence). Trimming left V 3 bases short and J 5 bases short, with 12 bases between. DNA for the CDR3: TGTGCCAGCAGCTATTGGGGGCCGAACAATGAGCAGTTCTTC. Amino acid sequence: CASSYWGPNNEQFF.

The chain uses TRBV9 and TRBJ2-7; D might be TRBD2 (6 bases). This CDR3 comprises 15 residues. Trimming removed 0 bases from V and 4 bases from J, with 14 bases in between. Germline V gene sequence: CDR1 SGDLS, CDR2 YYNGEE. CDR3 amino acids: CASSVGVGSGYEQYF. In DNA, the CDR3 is TGTGCCAGCAGCGTAGGGGTAGGCAGCGGGTACGAGCAGTACTTC.

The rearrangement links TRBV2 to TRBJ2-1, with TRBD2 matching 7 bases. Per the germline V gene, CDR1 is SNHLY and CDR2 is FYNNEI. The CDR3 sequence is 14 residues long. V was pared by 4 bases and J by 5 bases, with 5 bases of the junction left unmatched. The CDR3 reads CASSVALANNEQFF. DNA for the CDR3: TGTGCCAGCAGTGTCGCACTAGCGAACAATGAGCAGTTCTTC. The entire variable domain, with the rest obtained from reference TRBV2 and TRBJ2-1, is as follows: EPEVTQTPSHQVTQMGQEVILRCVPISNHLYFYWYRQILGQKVEFLVSFYNNEISEKSEIFDDQFSVERPDGSNFTLKIRSTKLEDSAMYFCASSVALANNEQFFGPGTRLTVL.